This T cell receptor (beta chain) derives from a study of blood T cell repertoires in COVID-19 (dated by TCRdb to about 2020). Notes on the research overall: Samples from collaborators originated in the United States, Italy and Spain and spanned both the acute and convalescent phases of COVID-19. The prospective study material was composed of cDNA or gDNA derived from T cells, B-cell-depleted T cells, or PBMCs. Subjects who had been exposed to COVID-19, were actively infected with it, or had recovered from it provided the deeply sampled blood TCRbeta repertoires that made up the dataset. The repertoires were released in a freely available public database intended as a resource for research on the immune response to SARS-CoV-2. Samples were obtained from the ongoing ImmuneRACE study (first 160 participants) and from over a thousand subjects provided by 6 global collaborators. A de-identified subject ID, COVID-19 status, age in years and sex were almost always included in the sample metadata. Where available, HLA class I and class II types were taken from metadata supplied by the sample provider and were not determined by assay-based typing.

This clone has just a few counts. The antigen it binds to is not known. The record has no base qualities; no much larger clone is one base away. General findings and caveats noted by the study authors: Clinical and demographic metadata were provided uncurated, with the amount varying by source and participant.

Whole blood was collected in K2EDTA tubes by collaborating institutions according to the institutions' own protocols. Collaborator samples were shipped for TCRbeta analysis as frozen whole blood, isolated PBMCs, or DNA extracted from either sample type. V trim: 6 bases; J trim: 6 bases; unmatched bases: 0. Inclusive of the bounding cysteine and phenylalanine, the CDR3 is 11 residues long. The DNA shown is the 33-base CDR3, in frame from base 1. Per the germline V gene, SQVTM is the CDR1 and ANQGSEA is the CDR2. TCRbeta CDR3 regions were amplified from genomic DNA by means of the immunoSEQ Assay, a bias-controlled multiplex PCR. The source study handled its data this way. Within the assay, amplification of reference gene primers was used to estimate how many nucleated cells each sample contained. Sequence reads were collapsed and filtered to measure the absolute abundance of every unique TCRbeta CDR3 rearrangement. For each sample, productive Simpson clonality was calculated as the square root of Simpson's diversity index across productive rearrangements. The immuneACCESS repertoire file appears here via TCRdb, limited to in-frame rearrangements. These files lack a portion of the clones; in checked studies, under half of the deficit traces to unresolved V genes, and the cause of the others is not known. The V and J calls and clone size were taken over from that table, and D and trimming were inferred from the DNA. This sample has about 220,000 clones in its table, and around 84% of those were observed once. 9.7% of the sample is taken by the ten largest.

The TCR was taken from a man in his fifties with active or convalescent COVID-19. The sequence is built from TRBV29-1 and TRBJ2-3, with 10 bases aligning to TRBD1. Sequenced: peripheral blood. For the CDR3, the sequence is CSVDRGDTQYF. In nucleotide form, the sequence is TGCAGCGTGGACAGGGGGGATACGCAGTATTTT.